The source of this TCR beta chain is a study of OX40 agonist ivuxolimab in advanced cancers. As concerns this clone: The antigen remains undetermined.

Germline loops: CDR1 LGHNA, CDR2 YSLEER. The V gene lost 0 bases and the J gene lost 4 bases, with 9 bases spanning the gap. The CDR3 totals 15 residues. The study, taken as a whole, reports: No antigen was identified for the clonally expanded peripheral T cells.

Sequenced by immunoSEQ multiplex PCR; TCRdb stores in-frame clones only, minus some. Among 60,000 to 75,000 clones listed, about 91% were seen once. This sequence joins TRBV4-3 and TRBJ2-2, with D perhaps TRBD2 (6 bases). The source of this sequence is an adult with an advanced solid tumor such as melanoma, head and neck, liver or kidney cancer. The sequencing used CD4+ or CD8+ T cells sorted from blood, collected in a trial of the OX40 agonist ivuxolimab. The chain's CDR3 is CASSQDGDSTGELFF. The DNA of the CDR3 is TGCGCCAGCAGCCAAGATGGGGACTCCACCGGGGAGCTGTTTTTT.